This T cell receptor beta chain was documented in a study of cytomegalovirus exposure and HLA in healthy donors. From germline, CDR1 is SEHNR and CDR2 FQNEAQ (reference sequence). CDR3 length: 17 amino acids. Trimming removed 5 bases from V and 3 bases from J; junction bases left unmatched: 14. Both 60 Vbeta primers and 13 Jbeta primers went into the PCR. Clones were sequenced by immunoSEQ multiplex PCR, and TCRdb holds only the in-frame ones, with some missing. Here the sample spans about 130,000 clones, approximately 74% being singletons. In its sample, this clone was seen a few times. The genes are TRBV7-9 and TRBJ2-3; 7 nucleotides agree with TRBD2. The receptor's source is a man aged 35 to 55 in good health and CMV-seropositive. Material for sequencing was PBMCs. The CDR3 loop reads CASSQAVRGRGTDTQYF. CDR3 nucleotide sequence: TGTGCCAGCAGCCAAGCGGTGCGGGGGAGAGGGACAGATACGCAGTATTTT.